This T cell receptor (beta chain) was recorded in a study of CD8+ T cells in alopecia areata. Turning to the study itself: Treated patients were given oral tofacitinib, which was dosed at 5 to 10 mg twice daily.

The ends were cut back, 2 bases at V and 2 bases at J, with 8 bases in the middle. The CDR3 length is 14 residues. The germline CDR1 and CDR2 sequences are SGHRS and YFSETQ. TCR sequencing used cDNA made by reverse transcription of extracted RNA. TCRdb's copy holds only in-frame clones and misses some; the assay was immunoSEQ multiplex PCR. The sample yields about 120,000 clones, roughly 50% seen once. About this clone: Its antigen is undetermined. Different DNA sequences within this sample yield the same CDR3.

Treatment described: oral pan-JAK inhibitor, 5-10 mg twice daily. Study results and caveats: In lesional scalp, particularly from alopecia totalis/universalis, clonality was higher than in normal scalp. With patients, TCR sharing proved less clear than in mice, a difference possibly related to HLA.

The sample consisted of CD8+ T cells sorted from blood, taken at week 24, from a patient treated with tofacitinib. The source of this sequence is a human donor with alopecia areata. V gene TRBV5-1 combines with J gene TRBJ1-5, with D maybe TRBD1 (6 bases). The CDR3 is CASSFEGGNQPQHF. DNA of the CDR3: TGCGCCAGCAGCTTCGAGGGGGGCAATCAGCCCCAGCATTTT. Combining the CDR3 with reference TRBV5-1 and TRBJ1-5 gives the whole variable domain KAGVTQTPRYLIKTRGQQVTLSCSPISGHRSVSWYQQTPGQGLQFLFEYFSETQRNKGNFPGRFSGRQFSNSRSEMNVSTLELGDSALYLCASSFEGGNQPQHFGDGTRLSIL.